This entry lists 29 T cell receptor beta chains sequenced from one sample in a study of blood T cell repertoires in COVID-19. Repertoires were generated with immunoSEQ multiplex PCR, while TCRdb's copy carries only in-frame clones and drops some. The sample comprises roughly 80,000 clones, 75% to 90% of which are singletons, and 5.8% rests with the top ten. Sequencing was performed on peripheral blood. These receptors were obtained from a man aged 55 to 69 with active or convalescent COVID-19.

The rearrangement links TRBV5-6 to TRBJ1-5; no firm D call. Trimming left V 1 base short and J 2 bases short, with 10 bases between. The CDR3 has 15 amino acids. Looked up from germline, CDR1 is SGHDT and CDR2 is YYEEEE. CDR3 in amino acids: CASSLYGEGNQPQHF. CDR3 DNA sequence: TGTGCCAGCAGCTTGTATGGCGAGGGCAATCAGCCCCAGCATTTT.

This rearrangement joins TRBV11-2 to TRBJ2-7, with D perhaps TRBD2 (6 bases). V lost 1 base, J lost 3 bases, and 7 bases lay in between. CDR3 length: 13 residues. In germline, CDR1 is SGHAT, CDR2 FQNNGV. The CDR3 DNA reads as TGTGCCAGCAGCTTAGGGGACTTCTACGAGCAGTACTTC. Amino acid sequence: CASSLGDFYEQYF. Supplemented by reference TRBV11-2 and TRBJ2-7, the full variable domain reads EAGVAQSPRYKIIEKRQSVAFWCNPISGHATLYWYQQILGQGPKLLIQFQNNGVVDDSQLPKDRFSAERLKGVDSTLKIQPAKLEDSAVYLCASSLGDFYEQYFGPGTRLTVT.

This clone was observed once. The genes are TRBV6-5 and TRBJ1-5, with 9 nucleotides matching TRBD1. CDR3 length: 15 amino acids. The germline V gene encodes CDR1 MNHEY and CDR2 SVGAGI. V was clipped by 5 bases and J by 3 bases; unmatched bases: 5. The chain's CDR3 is CASSLQGANNQPQHF. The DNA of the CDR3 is TGTGCCAGCAGTCTACAGGGGGCGAACAATCAGCCCCAGCATTTT.

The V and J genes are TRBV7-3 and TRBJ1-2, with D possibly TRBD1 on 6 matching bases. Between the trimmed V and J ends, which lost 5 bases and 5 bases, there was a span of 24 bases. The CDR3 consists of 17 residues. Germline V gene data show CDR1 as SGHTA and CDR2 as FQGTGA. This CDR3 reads CASSGSGTQSWIYGYTF. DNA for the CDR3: TGTGCCAGCAGCGGATCCGGGACACAGTCTTGGATTTATGGCTACACCTTC.

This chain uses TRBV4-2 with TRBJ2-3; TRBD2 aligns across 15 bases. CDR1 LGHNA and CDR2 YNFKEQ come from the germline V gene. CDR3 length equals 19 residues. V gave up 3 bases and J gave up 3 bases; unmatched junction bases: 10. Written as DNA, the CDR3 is TGTGCCAGCAGCCAGCACCCGGGACTAGCGGGGGGCGGGACAGATACGCAGTATTTT. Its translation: CASSQHPGLAGGGTDTQYF.

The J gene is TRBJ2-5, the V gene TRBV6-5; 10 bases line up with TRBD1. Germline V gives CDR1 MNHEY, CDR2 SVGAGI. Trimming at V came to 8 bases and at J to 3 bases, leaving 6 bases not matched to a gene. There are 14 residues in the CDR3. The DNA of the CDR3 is TGTGCCAGCGCCTCCGGGACAGGGGAAGAGACCCAGTACTTC. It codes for CASASGTGEETQYF.

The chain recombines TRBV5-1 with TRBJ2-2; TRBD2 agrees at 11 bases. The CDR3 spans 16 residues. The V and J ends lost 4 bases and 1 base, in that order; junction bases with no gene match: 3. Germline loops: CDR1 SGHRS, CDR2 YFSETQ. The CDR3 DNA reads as TGCGCCAGCAGCACCCTAGCGGGGGGGAACACCGGGGAGCTGTTTTTT. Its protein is CASSTLAGGNTGELFF.

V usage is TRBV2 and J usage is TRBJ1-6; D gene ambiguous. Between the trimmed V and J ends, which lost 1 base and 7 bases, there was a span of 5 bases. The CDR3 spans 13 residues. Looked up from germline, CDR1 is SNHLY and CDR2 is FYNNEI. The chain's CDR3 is CASSEVANSPLHF. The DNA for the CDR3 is TGTGCCAGCAGTGAAGTGGCCAATTCACCCCTCCACTTT.

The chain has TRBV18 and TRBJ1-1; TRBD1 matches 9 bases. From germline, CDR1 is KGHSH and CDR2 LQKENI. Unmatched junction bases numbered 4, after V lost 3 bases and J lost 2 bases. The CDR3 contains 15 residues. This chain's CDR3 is CASSPGQGGNTEAFF. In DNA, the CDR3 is TGTGCCAGCTCACCGGGACAGGGAGGTAACACTGAAGCTTTCTTT.

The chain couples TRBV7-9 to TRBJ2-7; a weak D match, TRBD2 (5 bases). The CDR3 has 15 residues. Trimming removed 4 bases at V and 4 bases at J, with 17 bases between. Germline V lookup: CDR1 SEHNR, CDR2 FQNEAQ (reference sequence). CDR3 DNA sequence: TGTGCCAGCAGCTCCCGGCACCCAGGACTTTACGAGCAGTACTTC. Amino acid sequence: CASSSRHPGLYEQYF.

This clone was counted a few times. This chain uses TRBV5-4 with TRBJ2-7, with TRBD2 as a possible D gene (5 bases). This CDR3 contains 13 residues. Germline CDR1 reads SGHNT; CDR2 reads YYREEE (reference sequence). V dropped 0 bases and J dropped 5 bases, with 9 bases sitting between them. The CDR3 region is CASSLESTNEQYF. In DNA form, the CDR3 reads TGTGCCAGCAGCTTGGAGTCGACTAACGAGCAGTACTTC. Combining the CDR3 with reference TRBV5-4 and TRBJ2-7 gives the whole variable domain ETGVTQSPTHLIKTRGQQVTLRCSSQSGHNTVSWYQQALGQGPQFIFQYYREEENGRGNFPPRFSGLQFPNYSSELNVNALELDDSALYLCASSLESTNEQYFGPGTRLTVT.

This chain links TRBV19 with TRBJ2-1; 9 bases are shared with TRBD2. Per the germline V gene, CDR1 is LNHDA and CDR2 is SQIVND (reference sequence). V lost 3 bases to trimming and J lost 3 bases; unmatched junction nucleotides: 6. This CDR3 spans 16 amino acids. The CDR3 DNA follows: TGTGCCAGTAGTATTTTTAGCGGGGGCCACTACAATGAGCAGTTCTTC. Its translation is CASSIFSGGHYNEQFF.

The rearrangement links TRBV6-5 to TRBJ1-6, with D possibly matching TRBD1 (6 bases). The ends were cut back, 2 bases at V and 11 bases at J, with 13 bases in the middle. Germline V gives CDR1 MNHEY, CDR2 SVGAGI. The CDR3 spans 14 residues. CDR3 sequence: CASSYQGRMTPLHF. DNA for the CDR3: TGTGCCAGCAGTTACCAGGGGCGGATGACACCCCTCCACTTT.

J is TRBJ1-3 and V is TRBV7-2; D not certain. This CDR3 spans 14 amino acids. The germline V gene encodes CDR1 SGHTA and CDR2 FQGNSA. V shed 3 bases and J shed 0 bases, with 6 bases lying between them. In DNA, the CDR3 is TGTGCCAGCAGCTTGAGCTACTCTGGAAACACCATATATTTT. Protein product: CASSLSYSGNTIYF.

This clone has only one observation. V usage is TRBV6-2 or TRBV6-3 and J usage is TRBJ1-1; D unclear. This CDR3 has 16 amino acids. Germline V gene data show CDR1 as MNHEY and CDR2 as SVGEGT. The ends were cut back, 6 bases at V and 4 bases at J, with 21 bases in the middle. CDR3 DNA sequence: TGTGCCAGCAGCTTCCTTTTGCTGGCGGCCGCCACTGAAGCTTTCTTT. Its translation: CASSFLLLAAATEAFF.

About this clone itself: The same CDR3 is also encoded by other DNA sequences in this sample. The CDR3 is CASSLRPRGAGEQFF. DNA of the CDR3: TGTGCCAGCAGCTTACGTCCTCGGGGGGCGGGTGAGCAGTTCTTC. The rearrangement links TRBV7-3 to TRBJ2-1, with a weak D call TRBD2 (7 bases). The CDR3 consists of 15 residues. Germline-derived CDR1 and CDR2 are SGHTA and FQGTGA. V lost 2 bases, J lost 9 bases, and 17 bases lay in between.

CDR3 coding DNA: TGTGCCAGCAGCGTACGGCCAGCGGGCTCCTACAATGAGCAGTTCTTC. It is translated as CASSVRPAGSYNEQFF. V is TRBV9 and J is TRBJ2-1; possible D gene TRBD2, 6 bases. V lost 1 base and J lost 0, with 11 bases in between. The CDR3 runs 16 residues. Germline CDR1 SGDLS, CDR2 YYNGEE.

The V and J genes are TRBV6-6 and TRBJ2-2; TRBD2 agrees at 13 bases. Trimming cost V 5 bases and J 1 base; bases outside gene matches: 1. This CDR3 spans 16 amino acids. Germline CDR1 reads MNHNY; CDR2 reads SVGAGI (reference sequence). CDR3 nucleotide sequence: TGTGCCAGCAGTGGACTAGCGGGGGTGAACACCGGGGAGCTGTTTTTT. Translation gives CASSGLAGVNTGELFF.

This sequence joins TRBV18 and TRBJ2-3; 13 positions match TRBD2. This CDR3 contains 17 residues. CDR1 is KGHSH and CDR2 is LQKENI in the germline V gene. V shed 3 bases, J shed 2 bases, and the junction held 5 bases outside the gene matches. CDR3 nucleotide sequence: TGTGCCAGCTCACCGGCCGGGACTAGCGGGGACACAGATACGCAGTATTTT. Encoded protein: CASSPAGTSGDTDTQYF.

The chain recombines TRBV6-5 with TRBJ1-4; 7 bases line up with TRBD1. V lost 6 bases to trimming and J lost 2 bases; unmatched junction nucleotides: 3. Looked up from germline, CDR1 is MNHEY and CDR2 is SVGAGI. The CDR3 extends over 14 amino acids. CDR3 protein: CASSRQGTNEKLFF. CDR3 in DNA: TGTGCCAGCAGCCGACAGGGTACTAATGAAAAACTGTTTTTT.

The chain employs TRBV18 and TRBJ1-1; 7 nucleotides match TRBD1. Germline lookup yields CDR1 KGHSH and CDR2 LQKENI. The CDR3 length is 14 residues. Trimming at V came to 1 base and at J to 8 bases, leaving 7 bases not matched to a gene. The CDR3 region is CASSPLGQYREAFF. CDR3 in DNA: TGTGCCAGCTCACCACTGGGACAGTATCGAGAAGCTTTCTTT.

CDR3 nucleotides: TGTGCCAGCAGCCCATCCTTTGGTAGCTACTCCTACGAGCAGTACTTC. As protein: CASSPSFGSYSYEQYF. This chain uses TRBV4-2 with TRBJ2-7; the D is unclear. The CDR3 spans 16 residues. CDR1 is LGHNA, CDR2 YNFKEQ, per germline. V was shortened by 4 bases and J by 0 bases, with 16 bases between the two germline ends.

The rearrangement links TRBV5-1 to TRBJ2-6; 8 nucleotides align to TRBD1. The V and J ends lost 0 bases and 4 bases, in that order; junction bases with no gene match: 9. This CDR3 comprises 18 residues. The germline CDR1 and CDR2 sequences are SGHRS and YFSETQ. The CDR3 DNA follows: TGCGCCAGCAGCTTGGCCGGCAGGGGGCCGAAAGGGGCCAACGTCCTGACTTTC. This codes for CASSLAGRGPKGANVLTF.

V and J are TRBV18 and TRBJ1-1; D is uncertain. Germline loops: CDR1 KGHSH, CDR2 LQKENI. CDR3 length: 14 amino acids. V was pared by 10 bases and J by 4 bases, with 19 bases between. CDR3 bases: TGTGCCACCACGTTGAGGGAAGGGAGCACTGAAGCTTTCTTT. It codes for CATTLREGSTEAFF.

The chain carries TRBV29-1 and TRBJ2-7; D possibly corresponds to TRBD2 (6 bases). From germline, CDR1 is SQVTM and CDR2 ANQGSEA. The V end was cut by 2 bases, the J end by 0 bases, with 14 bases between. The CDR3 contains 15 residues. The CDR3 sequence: CSVESEGTTSYEQYF. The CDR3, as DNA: TGCAGCGTTGAATCGGAGGGAACCACCTCCTACGAGCAGTACTTC.

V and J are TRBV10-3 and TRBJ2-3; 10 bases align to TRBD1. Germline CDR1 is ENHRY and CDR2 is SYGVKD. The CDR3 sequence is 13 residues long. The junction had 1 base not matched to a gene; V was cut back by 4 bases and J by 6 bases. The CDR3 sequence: CAISGTGGDTQYF. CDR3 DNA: TGTGCCATCAGTGGGACAGGGGGTGATACGCAGTATTTT.

The CDR3: CASSLAGGGNEKLFF. Written as DNA, the CDR3 is TGTGCCAGCAGCCTAGCAGGGGGTGGTAATGAAAAACTGTTTTTT. This chain links TRBV11-2 with TRBJ1-4, with 7 bases that match TRBD1. CDR3 size: 15 residues. The junction had 7 bases not matched to a gene; V was cut back by 5 bases and J by 4 bases. CDR1 SGHAT and CDR2 FQNNGV come from the germline V gene. The full variable domain, its missing parts supplied by reference TRBV11-2 and TRBJ1-4, is EAGVAQSPRYKIIEKRQSVAFWCNPISGHATLYWYQQILGQGPKLLIQFQNNGVVDDSQLPKDRFSAERLKGVDSTLKIQPAKLEDSAVYLCASSLAGGGNEKLFFGSGTQLSVL.

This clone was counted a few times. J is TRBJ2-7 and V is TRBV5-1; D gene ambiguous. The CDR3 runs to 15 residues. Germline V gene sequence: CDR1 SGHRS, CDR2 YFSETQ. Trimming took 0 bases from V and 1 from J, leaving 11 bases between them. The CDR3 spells CASSLDWAGSYEQYF. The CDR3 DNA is TGCGCCAGCAGCTTGGACTGGGCTGGGTCCTACGAGCAGTACTTC.

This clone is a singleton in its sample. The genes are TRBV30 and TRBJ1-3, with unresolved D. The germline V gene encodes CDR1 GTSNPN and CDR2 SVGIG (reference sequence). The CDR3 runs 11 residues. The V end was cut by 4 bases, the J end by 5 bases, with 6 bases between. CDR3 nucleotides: TGTGCCTGGACCCCAAGAAACACCATATATTTT. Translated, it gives CAWTPRNTIYF.